Each of the 27 T cell receptor beta chains below was sequenced from the same sample in a study of vaccination and CD4 T cells after COVID-19. TCRdb passed the PCR reads through MiXCR, listing each CDR3 protein once. The table lists some 33,000 distinct CDR3 sequences, more than 35% of them singletons. As for time point: late sampling 161 to 241 days after vaccination in three convalescent patients. The material was CD4+ T cells from blood, obtained about 7 months after SARS-CoV-2 vaccination. Receptors originate from a human donor who had recovered from COVID-19.

The chain joins TRBV7-8 to TRBJ2-1, with TRBD2 matching 9 bases. The CDR3 runs to 17 residues. Germline CDR1 reads SGHVS; CDR2 reads FQNEAQ. J gave up 6 bases and V 1 base, and 10 bases lay outside the gene matches. The CDR3 region is CASSLVPGGRASNEQFF. In DNA form, the CDR3 reads TGTGCCAGCAGCTTAGTCCCTGGCGGGAGGGCCTCCAATGAGCAGTTCTTC. The full variable domain, with the rest looked up from reference TRBV7-8 and TRBJ2-1, is GAGVSQSPRYKVAKRGQDVALRCDPISGHVSLFWYQQALGQGPEFLTYFQNEAQLDKSGLPSDRFFAERPEGSVSTLKIQRTQQEDSAVYLCASSLVPGGRASNEQFFGPGTRLTVL.

This chain connects TRBV19 to TRBJ2-3, with a possible D match to TRBD2 (6 bases). This CDR3 comprises 16 residues. The germline V gene has CDR1 LNHDA and CDR2 SQIVND (reference sequence). The ends were cut back, 7 bases at V and 1 base at J, with 18 bases in the middle. The CDR3 DNA follows: TGTGCCAGTACTCCGAGGGTGTGGGAGGGCACAGATACGCAGTATTTT. As protein: CASTPRVWEGTDTQYF. Combining the CDR3 with reference TRBV19 and TRBJ2-3 gives the whole variable domain DGGITQSPKYLFRKEGQNVTLSCEQNLNHDAMYWYRQDPGQGLRLIYYSQIVNDFQKGDIAEGYSVSREKKESFPLTVTSAQKNPTAFYLCASTPRVWEGTDTQYFGPGTRLTVL.

The V and J genes are TRBV5-1 and TRBJ1-1; tentatively, D is TRBD1 (6 bases). The germline V gene encodes CDR1 SGHRS and CDR2 YFSETQ. The CDR3 runs to 14 residues. V was pared by 0 bases and J by 1 base, with 7 bases between. The CDR3 DNA reads TGCGCCAGCAGCTTGGGCAGGGGGAACACTGAAGCTTTCTTT. Translating it yields CASSLGRGNTEAFF.

V gene TRBV19 combines with J gene TRBJ2-7, with TRBD1 matching 7 bases. CDR3 length: 12 amino acids. V trimming: 6 bases; J trimming: 7 bases; junction bases outside the gene matches: 6. The V gene's germline CDR1 is LNHDA and CDR2 SQIVND (reference sequence). The CDR3 region is CASSTGAREQYF. In DNA, the CDR3 is TGTGCCAGTAGCACAGGGGCAAGGGAGCAGTACTTC.

The chain couples TRBV4-1 to TRBJ1-5; D is undetermined. Trimming pared 0 bases from V and 1 base from J, leaving 10 bases between. CDR3 length: 16 amino acids. Per germline, CDR1 MGHRA and CDR2 YSYEKL. This CDR3 reads CASSQEGHPSNQPQHF. The DNA for the CDR3 is TGCGCCAGCAGCCAAGAGGGTCACCCAAGCAATCAGCCCCAGCATTTT.

A few counts support this clonotype. V gene TRBV7-2 combines with J gene TRBJ2-2, with 7 bases fitting TRBD2. Trimming removed 1 base from V and 4 bases from J; junction bases left unmatched: 3. CDR1 is SGHTA and CDR2 is FQGNSA in the germline V gene. The CDR3 is 15 residues long. Here the CDR3 DNA reads TGTGCCAGCAGCTTAGGCGGGAGCGCCACCGGGGAGCTGTTTTTT. It encodes CASSLGGSATGELFF. Combining the CDR3 with reference TRBV7-2 and TRBJ2-2 gives the whole variable domain GAGVSQSPSNKVTEKGKDVELRCDPISGHTALYWYRQSLGQGLEFLIYFQGNSAPDKSGLPSDRFSAERTGGSVSTLTIQRTQQEDSAVYLCASSLGGSATGELFFGEGSRLTVL.

This clonotype was counted between two and nine times. J is TRBJ2-7 and V is TRBV20-1; TRBD1 is a possible D gene (6 bases). The germline CDR1 and CDR2 sequences are DFQATT and SNEGSKA (reference sequence). V lost 0 bases and J 5 bases, leaving 14 bases between the germline ends. The length of the CDR3 is 14 residues. The CDR3 DNA follows: TGCAGTGCTAGAGATTTCAGAACAGGGCACGAGCAGTACTTC. This gives the protein CSARDFRTGHEQYF.

The rearrangement uses TRBV6-2 or TRBV6-3 and TRBJ2-2; 11 bases fit TRBD2. Trimming at V came to 5 bases and at J to 0 bases, leaving 11 bases not matched to a gene. Germline V gene lookup returns CDR1 MNHEY and CDR2 SVGEGT. This CDR3 contains 19 residues. CDR3 loop: CASSKLGTSGDTNTGELFF. The CDR3 bases are TGTGCCAGCAGTAAACTTGGGACTAGCGGAGACACGAACACCGGGGAGCTGTTTTTT.

Notes on this clonotype: Sequence at one end of the junction differs from germline and may be a read error. V gene TRBV15 combines with J gene TRBJ1-1; D perhaps matches TRBD1 (6 bases). The CDR3 is 15 residues long. In germline, CDR1 is LNHNV, CDR2 YYDKDF (reference sequence). The CDR3 protein is CTTSRGDKMNTEAFF. As DNA, the CDR3 is TGTACCACCAGCAGAGGGGACAAAATGAACACTGAAGCTTTCTTT.

This clonotype has only a few counts. The chain couples TRBV6-1 to TRBJ1-2, with 7 positions matching TRBD1. The germline gives CDR1 MNHNS, CDR2 SASEGT. CDR3 length: 13 amino acids. Trimming cost V 6 bases and J 4 bases; bases outside gene matches: 5. As DNA, the CDR3 is TGTGCCAGCAGGGACAGGTCCATCTATGGCTACACCTTC. Translated, it gives CASRDRSIYGYTF.

This clonotype came up a few times. The rearrangement uses TRBV20-1 and TRBJ1-5; D remains ambiguous. The CDR3 length is 14 residues. CDR1 and CDR2 from the germline V gene are DFQATT and SNEGSKA (reference sequence). Trimming left V 5 bases short and J 6 bases short, with 17 bases between. DNA for the CDR3: TGCAGTGCTCCGATGGGAGTTTCAGCTCAGCCCCAGCATTTT. Translated, it gives CSAPMGVSAQPQHF.

The count of this clonotype is one. The chain recombines TRBV6-1 with TRBJ2-1, with unresolved D. The CDR3 runs to 12 residues. Germline CDR1 is MNHNS and CDR2 is SASEGT. Between the trimmed V and J ends, which lost 8 bases and 12 bases, there was a span of 17 bases. CDR3 nucleotide sequence: TGTGCCAGCCCAGGACCAGGACGAGGGCAGTTCTTC. Translated: CASPGPGRGQFF.

The chain joins TRBV28 to TRBJ2-3; D unresolved. The CDR3 extends over 12 amino acids. CDR1 MDHEN and CDR2 SYDVKM come from the germline V gene. The germline V and J ends were trimmed by 1 base and 7 bases, with 6 bases remaining between them. This CDR3 is CASSLFGYTQYF. CDR3 DNA sequence: TGTGCCAGCAGTTTATTCGGTTATACGCAGTATTTT.

The chain has TRBV6-2 or TRBV6-3 and TRBJ2-7; 9 bases match TRBD1. This CDR3 has 14 residues. In germline, CDR1 is MNHEY, CDR2 SVGEGT. V trimming: 7 bases; J trimming: 5 bases; junction bases outside the gene matches: 9. CDR3 DNA: TGTGCCAGCAACCCTCGGGACAGGGCGAACGAGCAGTACTTC. It yields the protein CASNPRDRANEQYF.

This chain links TRBV19 with TRBJ2-7, with D possibly matching TRBD2 (5 bases). CDR1 LNHDA and CDR2 SQIVND come from the germline V gene (reference sequence). The germline V and J ends were trimmed by 2 bases and 3 bases, with 14 bases remaining between them. The CDR3 has 15 amino acids. The CDR3 sequence: CASSIILAHFYEQYF. CDR3 coding DNA: TGTGCCAGTAGTATAATCCTAGCCCACTTCTACGAGCAGTACTTC.

The V call is TRBV20-1, the J call TRBJ2-2; D is possibly TRBD1 (5 bases). The CDR3 totals 15 residues. V was clipped by 0 bases and J by 4 bases, with 12 bases between them. The germline gives CDR1 DFQATT, CDR2 SNEGSKA (reference sequence). This chain's CDR3 is CSARDSRGATGELFF. CDR3 bases: TGCAGTGCTAGAGATAGTAGGGGTGCCACCGGGGAGCTGTTTTTT.

Here the CDR3 DNA reads TGTGCCAGCAGTTTTCGTGGGTCTGGGGCCAACGTCCTGACTTTC. It is translated as CASSFRGSGANVLTF. The chain has TRBV28 and TRBJ2-6, with D unresolved. Germline V lookup: CDR1 MDHEN, CDR2 SYDVKM. Between the trimmed V and J ends, which lost 3 bases and 1 base, there was a span of 7 bases. This CDR3 comprises 15 residues.

V and J are TRBV19 and TRBJ2-7; possible D gene TRBD2, 5 bases. The V end lost 3 bases, the J end lost 7 bases, and 31 bases lay between the germline ends. The germline V gene encodes CDR1 LNHDA and CDR2 SQIVND (reference sequence). The CDR3 covers 19 residues. In DNA, the CDR3 is TGTGCCAGTAGTATCCGAGGGCTACGACTGGAGTTGGTCCAGCGAGAGCAGTACTTC. Protein sequence: CASSIRGLRLELVQREQYF.

The rearrangement joins TRBV20-1 to TRBJ2-4; 11 bases match TRBD2. J gave up 8 bases and V 3 bases, and 9 bases lay outside the gene matches. Per germline, CDR1 DFQATT and CDR2 SNEGSKA (reference sequence). This CDR3 contains 15 residues. CDR3 amino acids: CSASLAGGPYDIQYF. CDR3 bases: TGCAGTGCTAGTCTAGCGGGAGGCCCGTATGACATTCAGTACTTC.

The table lists this clonotype with a few counts. The rearrangement uses TRBV4-1 and TRBJ2-5; weak D call: TRBD2 (5 bases). Germline V gives CDR1 MGHRA, CDR2 YSYEKL. The CDR3 is made up of 13 amino acids. V was pared by 3 bases and J by 4 bases, with 9 bases between. DNA of the CDR3: TGCGCCAGCAGCCATGGGGAGCTAGAGACCCAGTACTTC. This sequence encodes CASSHGELETQYF.

The V call is TRBV7-3, the J call TRBJ2-7; 11 bases are shared with TRBD2. Per the germline V gene, CDR1 is SGHTA and CDR2 is FQGTGA. This CDR3 has 16 amino acids. J gave up 7 bases and V 2 bases, and 10 bases lay outside the gene matches. Here the CDR3 reads CASSLSVTSGIGEQYF. The CDR3 nucleotides read TGTGCCAGCAGCTTATCCGTGACTAGCGGGATCGGGGAGCAGTACTTC.

This clonotype was observed a few times. The chain links TRBV7-6 to TRBJ2-2, with D tentatively TRBD2 (5 bases). The CDR3 is 12 amino acids. Germline CDR1 is SGHVS and CDR2 is FNYEAQ. The V end lost 6 bases, the J end lost 6 bases, and 8 bases lay between the germline ends. The DNA of the CDR3 is TGTGCCAGCAGACGGGGTTCCGGGGAGCTGTTTTTT. It is translated as CASRRGSGELFF.

This clonotype was observed a handful of times. The chain couples TRBV6-2 or TRBV6-3 to TRBJ1-1; no reliable D call. The CDR3 has 13 residues. The ends were cut back, 2 bases at V and 3 bases at J, with 7 bases in the middle. From germline, CDR1 is MNHEY and CDR2 SVGEGT. The CDR3 loop reads CASSYDPYTEAFF. The DNA of the CDR3 is TGTGCCAGCAGTTACGATCCGTACACTGAAGCTTTCTTT.

Comments on this clonotype: The junction does not match germline at one end; this may be a read error. The chain links TRBV29-1 to TRBJ2-3; the D gene is possibly TRBD2 (6 bases). The CDR3 consists of 13 residues. The germline V gene has CDR1 SQVTM and CDR2 ANQGSEA. CDR3 sequence: CSVALTSKDTQYF. CDR3 nucleotides: TGCAGCGTTGCCCTCACTAGCAAAGATACGCAGTATTTT.

The chain recombines TRBV6-5 with TRBJ2-4; TRBD1 or TRBD2 may be the D gene (5 bases each). CDR3 length: 18 amino acids. Trimming pared 3 bases from V and 1 base from J, leaving 19 bases between. Germline CDR1 reads MNHEY; CDR2 reads SVGAGI. The CDR3 region has the DNA TGTGCCAGCAGTTATTTCCGGGACCCGACATATGCCAAAAACATTCAGTACTTC. Amino acid sequence: CASSYFRDPTYAKNIQYF.

This clonotype was picked up a small number of times. This rearrangement joins TRBV6-5 to TRBJ2-7; 11 nucleotides line up with TRBD2. The J segment lost 0 bases and the V segment lost 0 bases, leaving 7 bases of the junction unmatched. The CDR3 sequence is 18 residues long. Germline CDR1 and CDR2: MNHEY and SVGAGI. The CDR3 here is CASSYSSGLAGGSYEQYF. The CDR3 DNA sequence: TGTGCCAGCAGTTACTCGAGTGGGCTAGCGGGAGGCTCCTACGAGCAGTACTTC.

V and J are TRBV29-1 and TRBJ2-5, with a tentative D call TRBD2 (5 bases). The CDR3 length is 12 residues. The V gene's germline CDR1 is SQVTM and CDR2 ANQGSEA. The CDR3 protein is CNVPRGSETQYF. The DNA for the CDR3 is TGCAACGTCCCTCGGGGTTCAGAGACCCAGTACTTC.